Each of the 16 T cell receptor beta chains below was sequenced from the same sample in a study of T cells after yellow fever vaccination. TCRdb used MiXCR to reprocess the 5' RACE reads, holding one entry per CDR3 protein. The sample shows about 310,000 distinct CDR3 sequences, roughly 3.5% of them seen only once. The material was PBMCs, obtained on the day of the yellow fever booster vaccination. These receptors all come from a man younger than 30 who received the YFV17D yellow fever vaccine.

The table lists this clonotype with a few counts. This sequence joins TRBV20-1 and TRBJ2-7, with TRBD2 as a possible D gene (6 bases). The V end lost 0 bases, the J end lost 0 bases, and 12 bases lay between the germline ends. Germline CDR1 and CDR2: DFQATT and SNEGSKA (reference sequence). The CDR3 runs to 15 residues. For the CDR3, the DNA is TGCAGTGCTAGAGATGGAGGGAGCCCCTCCTACGAGCAGTACTTC. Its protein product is CSARDGGSPSYEQYF.

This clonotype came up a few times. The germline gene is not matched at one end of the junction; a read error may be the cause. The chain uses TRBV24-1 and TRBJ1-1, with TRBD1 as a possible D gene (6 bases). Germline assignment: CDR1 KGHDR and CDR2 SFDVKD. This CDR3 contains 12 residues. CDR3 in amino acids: CATSEGDTGAFF. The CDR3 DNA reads TGTGCCACCAGTGAGGGGGACACTGGAGCTTTCTTT.

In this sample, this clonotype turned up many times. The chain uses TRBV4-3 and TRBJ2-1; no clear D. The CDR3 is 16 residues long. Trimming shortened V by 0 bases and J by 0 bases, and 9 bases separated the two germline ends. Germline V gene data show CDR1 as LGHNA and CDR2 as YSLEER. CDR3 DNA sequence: TGCGCCAGCAGCCAAGATTGGAAGAGCTCCTACAATGAGCAGTTCTTC. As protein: CASSQDWKSSYNEQFF.

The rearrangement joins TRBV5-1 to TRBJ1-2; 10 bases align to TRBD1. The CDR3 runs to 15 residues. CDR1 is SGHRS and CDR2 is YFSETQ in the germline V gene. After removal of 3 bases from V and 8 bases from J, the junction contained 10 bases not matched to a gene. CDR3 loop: CASSSRQGATSGYTF. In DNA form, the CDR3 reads TGCGCCAGCAGCTCGCGACAGGGGGCTACAAGCGGCTACACCTTC.

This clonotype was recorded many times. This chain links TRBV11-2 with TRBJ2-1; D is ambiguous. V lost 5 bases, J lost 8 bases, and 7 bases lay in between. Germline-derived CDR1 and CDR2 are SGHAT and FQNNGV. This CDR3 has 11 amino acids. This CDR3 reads CASSKGYEQFF. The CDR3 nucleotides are TGTGCCAGCAGCAAAGGGTATGAGCAGTTCTTC.

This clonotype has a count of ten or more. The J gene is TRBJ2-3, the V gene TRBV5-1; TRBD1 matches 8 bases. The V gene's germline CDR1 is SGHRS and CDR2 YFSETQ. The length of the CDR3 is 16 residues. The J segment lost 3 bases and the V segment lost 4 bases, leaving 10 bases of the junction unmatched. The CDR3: CASSRTTGVVTDTQYF. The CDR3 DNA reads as TGCGCCAGCAGCCGAACGACAGGGGTTGTGACAGATACGCAGTATTTT. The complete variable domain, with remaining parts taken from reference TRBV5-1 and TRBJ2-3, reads KAGVTQTPRYLIKTRGQQVTLSCSPISGHRSVSWYQQTPGQGLQFLFEYFSETQRNKGNFPGRFSGRQFSNSRSEMNVSTLELGDSALYLCASSRTTGVVTDTQYFGPGTRLTVL.

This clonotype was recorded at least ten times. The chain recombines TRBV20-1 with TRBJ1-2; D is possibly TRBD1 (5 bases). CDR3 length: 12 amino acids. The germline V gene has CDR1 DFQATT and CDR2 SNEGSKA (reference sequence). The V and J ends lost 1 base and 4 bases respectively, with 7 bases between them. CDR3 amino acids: CSARVDSYGYTF. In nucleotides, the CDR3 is TGCAGTGCTAGAGTCGACAGCTATGGCTACACCTTC.

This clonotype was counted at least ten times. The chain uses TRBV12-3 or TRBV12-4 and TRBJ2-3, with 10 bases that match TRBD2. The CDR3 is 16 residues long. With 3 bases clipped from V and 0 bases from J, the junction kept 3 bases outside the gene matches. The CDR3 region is CASSFLAGDSTDTQYF. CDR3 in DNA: TGTGCCAGCAGTTTTCTAGCGGGGGACAGCACAGATACGCAGTATTTT.

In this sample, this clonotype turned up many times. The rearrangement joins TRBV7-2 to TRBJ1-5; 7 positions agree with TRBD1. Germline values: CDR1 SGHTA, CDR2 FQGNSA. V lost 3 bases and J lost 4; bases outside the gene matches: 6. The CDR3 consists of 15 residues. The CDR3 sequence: CASSFGRGVNQPQHF. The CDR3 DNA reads TGTGCCAGCAGCTTCGGCAGGGGGGTGAATCAGCCCCAGCATTTT.

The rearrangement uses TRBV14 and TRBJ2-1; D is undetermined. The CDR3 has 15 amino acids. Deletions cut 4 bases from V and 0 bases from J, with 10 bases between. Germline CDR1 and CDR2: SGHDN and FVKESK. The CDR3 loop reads CASSRSAGSYNEQFF. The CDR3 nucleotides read TGTGCCAGCAGCCGGAGCGCAGGCTCCTACAATGAGCAGTTCTTC.

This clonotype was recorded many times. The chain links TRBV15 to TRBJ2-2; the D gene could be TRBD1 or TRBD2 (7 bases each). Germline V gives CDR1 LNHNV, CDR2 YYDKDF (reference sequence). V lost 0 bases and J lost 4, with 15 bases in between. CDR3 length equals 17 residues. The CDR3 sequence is CATSRDRGGGSTGELFF. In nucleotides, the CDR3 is TGTGCCACCAGCAGAGACAGGGGGGGCGGTAGCACCGGGGAGCTGTTTTTT.

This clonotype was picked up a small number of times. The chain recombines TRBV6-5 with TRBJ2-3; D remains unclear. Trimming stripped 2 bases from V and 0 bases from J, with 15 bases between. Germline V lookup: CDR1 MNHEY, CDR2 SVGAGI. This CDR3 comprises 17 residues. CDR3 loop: CASSYATVFGSTDTQYF. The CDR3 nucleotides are TGTGCCAGCAGTTACGCTACAGTATTCGGTAGCACAGATACGCAGTATTTT.

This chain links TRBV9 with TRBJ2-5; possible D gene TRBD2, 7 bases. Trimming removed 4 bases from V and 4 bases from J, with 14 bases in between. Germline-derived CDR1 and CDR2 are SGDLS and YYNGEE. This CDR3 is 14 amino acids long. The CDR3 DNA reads TGTGCCAGCAGCTCGTTCGGGGGGCGAGAGACCCAGTACTTC. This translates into CASSSFGGRETQYF.

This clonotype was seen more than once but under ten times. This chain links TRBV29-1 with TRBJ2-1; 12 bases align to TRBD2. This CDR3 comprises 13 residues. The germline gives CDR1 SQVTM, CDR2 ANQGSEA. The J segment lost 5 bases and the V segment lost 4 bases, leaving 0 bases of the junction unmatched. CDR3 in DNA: TGCAGCGTTGGACTAGCGGGGGACAATGAGCAGTTCTTC. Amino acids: CSVGLAGDNEQFF.

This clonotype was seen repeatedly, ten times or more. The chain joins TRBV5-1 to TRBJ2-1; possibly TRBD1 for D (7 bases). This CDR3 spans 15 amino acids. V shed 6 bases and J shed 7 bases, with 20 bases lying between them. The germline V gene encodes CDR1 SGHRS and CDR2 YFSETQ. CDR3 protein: CASTRGDWAGNEQFF. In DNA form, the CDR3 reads TGCGCCAGCACCAGGGGGGACTGGGCCGGTAATGAGCAGTTCTTC.

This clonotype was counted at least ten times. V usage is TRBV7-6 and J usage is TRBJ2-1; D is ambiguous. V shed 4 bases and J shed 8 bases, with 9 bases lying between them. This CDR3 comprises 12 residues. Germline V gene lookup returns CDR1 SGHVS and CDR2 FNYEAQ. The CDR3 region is CASSYLGDEQFF. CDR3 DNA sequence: TGTGCCAGCAGCTACCTTGGGGATGAGCAGTTCTTC.